A single sample is the source of the 28 T cell receptor beta chains below, sequenced in a study of T cell repertoires in cytomegalovirus infection. TCRdb used MiXCR to reprocess the reads, holding one entry per CDR3 protein. The sample has 450,000 to 550,000 distinct CDR3 sequences, 42% seen once; the top ten hold 43%. For these receptors, no antigen is known. The source was cultured PBMCs, collected from culture after CMV antigen stimulation. The origin of the receptors is a human donor in good health (CMV status not recorded). Some clones in this sample may be carry-over from other donors' samples.

The chain joins TRBV7-6 to TRBJ2-7; TRBD2 agrees at 10 bases. The J segment lost 6 bases and the V segment lost 1 base, leaving 3 bases of the junction unmatched. This CDR3 spans 14 amino acids. The germline CDR1 and CDR2 sequences are SGHVS and FNYEAQ. CDR3 nucleotides: TGTGCCAGCAGCTTAGGAGGACTAGCGGCCGAGCAGTACTTC. Amino acids: CASSLGGLAAEQYF.

This clonotype appeared a few times. The V gene is TRBV5-1, the J gene TRBJ2-2; D not certain. Trimming cost V 2 bases and J 0 bases, with 5 bases left between them. Per germline, CDR1 SGHRS and CDR2 YFSETQ. This CDR3 comprises 14 residues. CDR3: CASSLTANTGELFF. The CDR3 nucleotides are TGCGCCAGCAGCTTAACAGCGAACACCGGGGAGCTGTTTTTT. Supplemented by reference TRBV5-1 and TRBJ2-2, the full variable domain reads KAGVTQTPRYLIKTRGQQVTLSCSPISGHRSVSWYQQTPGQGLQFLFEYFSETQRNKGNFPGRFSGRQFSNSRSEMNVSTLELGDSALYLCASSLTANTGELFFGEGSRLTVL.

This clonotype was recorded many times. The V gene is TRBV7-8, the J gene TRBJ1-1; 10 nucleotides agree with TRBD1. This CDR3 has 14 amino acids. CDR1 and CDR2 (germline): SGHVS, FQNEAQ. V dropped 5 bases and J dropped 4; count of bases not matched to a gene: 4. The CDR3: CASSRDRGGTEAFF. The CDR3 bases are TGTGCCAGCAGCCGGGACAGGGGCGGCACTGAAGCTTTCTTT.

V usage is TRBV5-4 and J usage is TRBJ2-7; the D is unclear. The CDR3 length is 14 residues. V shed 4 bases and J shed 6 bases, with 17 bases lying between them. Germline V CDR1 and CDR2: SGHNT, YYREEE (reference sequence). CDR3 sequence: CASSPDLLESEQYF. CDR3 DNA: TGTGCCAGCAGCCCCGACCTACTGGAGTCCGAGCAGTACTTC.

This sequence joins TRBV7-9 and TRBJ2-7; no firm D call. The CDR3 is made up of 15 amino acids. The V gene's germline CDR1 is SEHNR and CDR2 FQNEAQ (reference sequence). The germline V and J ends were trimmed by 0 bases and 5 bases, with 14 bases remaining between them. CDR3 DNA: TGTGCCAGCAGCTTAGCCCCCTTTCCCGGAGACGAGCAGTACTTC. Its translation is CASSLAPFPGDEQYF.

The chain has TRBV7-2 and TRBJ2-1; 15 bases are a match to TRBD2. J gave up 10 bases and V 5 bases, and 6 bases lay outside the gene matches. The germline V gene encodes CDR1 SGHTA and CDR2 FQGNSA. This CDR3 has 15 amino acids. CDR3 sequence reads: CASSEGLAGGREQFF. CDR3 nucleotide sequence: TGTGCCAGCAGCGAGGGACTAGCGGGAGGAAGGGAGCAGTTCTTC.

The chain links TRBV7-2 to TRBJ2-3, with D possibly TRBD2 on 5 matching bases. In germline, CDR1 is SGHTA, CDR2 FQGNSA. Trimming removed 5 bases at V and 2 bases at J, with 14 bases between. CDR3 length equals 15 residues. In DNA form, the CDR3 reads TGTGCCAGCAGCCCGGGTCCCGGGAACACAGATACGCAGTATTTT. This codes for CASSPGPGNTDTQYF.

This clonotype was recorded only once. This chain connects TRBV5-1 to TRBJ2-1; perhaps TRBD2 as D (5 bases). V was pared by 2 bases and J by 2 bases, with 11 bases between. The CDR3 is 15 amino acids. The germline V gene encodes CDR1 SGHRS and CDR2 YFSETQ. CDR3 region: CASSFAVGAYNEQFF. For the CDR3, the DNA is TGCGCCAGCAGCTTTGCGGTCGGGGCCTACAATGAGCAGTTCTTC.

This chain uses TRBV5-4 with TRBJ2-5, with D perhaps TRBD2 (5 bases). With 5 bases removed from V and 5 bases from J, the gap between germline ends came to 19 bases. Germline V CDR1 and CDR2: SGHNT, YYREEE (reference sequence). This CDR3 is built from 15 residues. For the CDR3, the DNA is TGTGCCAGCAGTCCGAGCCCCCGACTAAAGGAGACCCAGTACTTC. Translation gives CASSPSPRLKETQYF. The variable domain in full, completed from reference TRBV5-4 and TRBJ2-5, reads ETGVTQSPTHLIKTRGQQVTLRCSSQSGHNTVSWYQQALGQGPQFIFQYYREEENGRGNFPPRFSGLQFPNYSSELNVNALELDDSALYLCASSPSPRLKETQYFGPGTRLLVL.

This clonotype showed up just a few times. This chain joins TRBV11-2 and TRBJ2-1; 10 bases map to TRBD2. With 4 bases clipped from V and 9 bases from J, the junction kept 21 bases outside the gene matches. The CDR3 totals 19 residues. CDR1 is SGHAT, CDR2 FQNNGV, per germline. CDR3 in DNA: TGTGCCAGCAGCTCCCCTGCCTCAGAGCGGGAGGGTCGCCGTGGTGAGCAGTTCTTC. Protein: CASSSPASEREGRRGEQFF.

The V call is TRBV7-4, the J call TRBJ1-5; D is possibly TRBD1 (6 bases). CDR3 length: 13 amino acids. The V end lost 5 bases, the J end lost 7 bases, and 12 bases lay between the germline ends. CDR1 and CDR2 (germline): SGHVT, SQSDAQ. The CDR3 region has the DNA TGTGCCAGCAGCCGCTCGGGGGGCCAGCCCCAGCATTTT. Protein product: CASSRSGGQPQHF.

DNA for the CDR3: TGTGCCAGCAGTTCGGCAGGGGGCGCAGAAAAACTGTTTTTT. Translation: CASSSAGGAEKLFF. The chain uses TRBV12-3 or TRBV12-4 and TRBJ1-4; 8 bases align to TRBD1. V shed 4 bases and J 8 bases; nucleotides not matched to a gene: 6. CDR3 size: 14 residues.

The gene calls are TRBV7-6 and TRBJ2-2, with a tentative D call TRBD1 (5 bases). Germline loops: CDR1 SGHVS, CDR2 FNYEAQ. CDR3 length equals 16 residues. Trimming took off 6 bases at V and 1 base at J, with 15 bases between the two ends. In nucleotides, the CDR3 is TGTGCCAGCAGAAAATTCCTAGGACAGAACACCGGGGAGCTGTTTTTT. Translating it yields CASRKFLGQNTGELFF.

This clonotype was counted only a few times. CDR3 coding DNA: TGTGCCAGCAGTGGGTCTAGCGGGATGTCTGGGGCCAACGTCCTGACTTTC. This translates into CASSGSSGMSGANVLTF. The gene calls are TRBV6-2 or TRBV6-3 and TRBJ2-6; 9 bases align to TRBD2. V was clipped by 5 bases and J by 1 base; unmatched bases: 6. The CDR3 length is 17 residues. The germline V gene has CDR1 MNHEY and CDR2 SVGEGT.

This chain links TRBV6-5 with TRBJ1-6, with TRBD1 matching 7 bases. There are 16 residues in the CDR3. The V segment lost 3 bases and the J segment 10 bases; nucleotides outside the gene matches: 12. Germline V gene data show CDR1 as MNHEY and CDR2 as SVGAGI. The CDR3 is CASSYSSTGLRSPLHF. The CDR3 DNA is TGTGCCAGCAGTTATTCGTCGACAGGGCTGAGGTCACCCCTCCACTTT.

The gene calls are TRBV7-2 and TRBJ1-5, with D perhaps TRBD1 (5 bases). Per the germline V gene, CDR1 is SGHTA and CDR2 is FQGNSA. V gave up 0 bases and J gave up 9 bases, with 27 bases separating them. This CDR3 is built from 19 residues. The CDR3 here is CASSLAVDLTTEGSMPQHF. As DNA, the CDR3 is TGTGCCAGCAGCTTAGCGGTGGACTTGACAACGGAGGGGAGTATGCCCCAGCATTTT.

This clonotype was observed many times. V and J are TRBV7-2 and TRBJ2-5; perhaps TRBD2 as D (6 bases). Deletions cut 3 bases from V and 5 bases from J, with 16 bases between. This CDR3 contains 15 residues. CDR1 SGHTA and CDR2 FQGNSA come from the germline V gene. CDR3 bases: TGTGCCAGCAGCTTGACCGGGACGGAGGGTGAGACCCAGTACTTC. The encoded protein is CASSLTGTEGETQYF. Full variable domain (rest looked up from reference TRBV7-2 and TRBJ2-5): GAGVSQSPSNKVTEKGKDVELRCDPISGHTALYWYRQSLGQGLEFLIYFQGNSAPDKSGLPSDRFSAERTGGSVSTLTIQRTQQEDSAVYLCASSLTGTEGETQYFGPGTRLLVL.

The rearrangement links TRBV28 to TRBJ2-1, with 9 bases fitting TRBD2. This CDR3 has 18 residues. Germline CDR1 and CDR2: MDHEN and SYDVKM. V gave up 6 bases and J gave up 1 base; unmatched junction bases: 13. For the CDR3, the DNA is TGTGCCAGCAGGGACCCGCGGGGGGGTCCGGGGTCCTACAATGAGCAGTTCTTC. This gives the protein CASRDPRGGPGSYNEQFF.

This clonotype was counted a few times. The chain employs TRBV10-3 and TRBJ2-7, with 8 bases that match TRBD1. CDR3 size: 16 residues. Germline lookup yields CDR1 ENHRY and CDR2 SYGVKD. J was trimmed by 3 bases and V by 11 bases; bases with no gene match: 18. CDR3 sequence reads: CAPQPFLGTGHYEQYF. Written as DNA, the CDR3 is TGTGCCCCCCAACCCTTCCTCGGGACAGGACACTACGAGCAGTACTTC.

This clonotype is a singleton in its sample. The V and J genes are TRBV2 and TRBJ2-1, with D possibly matching TRBD1 (5 bases). The CDR3 runs 17 residues. Germline V lookup: CDR1 SNHLY, CDR2 FYNNEI. The germline V and J ends were trimmed by 8 bases and 3 bases, with 23 bases remaining between them. CDR3 amino acids: CASARQTLTPNYNEQFF. The CDR3 DNA reads TGTGCCAGCGCCAGACAGACCCTAACACCCAACTACAATGAGCAGTTCTTC.

This clonotype was seen ten or more times. This chain connects TRBV7-2 to TRBJ1-2; TRBD1 is a possible D gene (6 bases). Germline loops: CDR1 SGHTA, CDR2 FQGNSA. Trimming pared 4 bases from V and 2 bases from J, leaving 11 bases between. The CDR3 has 14 residues. The CDR3 region has the DNA TGTGCCAGCAGCTCCCTAGGGGGGAACTATGGCTACACCTTC. As protein: CASSSLGGNYGYTF.

This chain connects TRBV12-3 or TRBV12-4 to TRBJ1-6, with TRBD1 identical over 7 bases. Trimming took 4 bases from V and 0 from J; bases not matched to a gene: 6. This CDR3 comprises 17 residues. As DNA, the CDR3 is TGTGCCAGCAGTTGGGACCGGGACAGCTCCTATAATTCACCCCTCCACTTT. This codes for CASSWDRDSSYNSPLHF.

This CDR3 reads CASSLEGLHYEQYF. CDR3 in DNA: TGTGCCAGCAGCTTAGAAGGGCTCCACTACGAGCAGTACTTC. V usage is TRBV7-2 and J usage is TRBJ2-7; unclear D gene. The CDR3 extends over 14 amino acids. Germline lookup yields CDR1 SGHTA and CDR2 FQGNSA. The ends were cut back, 1 base at V and 3 bases at J, with 10 bases in the middle.

The chain recombines TRBV7-2 with TRBJ2-1; 9 positions match TRBD2. The CDR3 contains 13 residues. J gave up 12 bases and V 5 bases, and 8 bases lay outside the gene matches. The germline V gene has CDR1 SGHTA and CDR2 FQGNSA. CDR3 region: CASSRSLAGAQFF. CDR3 in DNA: TGTGCCAGCAGCCGTTCATTAGCGGGGGCGCAGTTCTTC.

The chain has TRBV20-1 and TRBJ2-3, with 9 nucleotides matching TRBD2. With 5 bases clipped from V and 4 bases from J, the junction kept 22 bases outside the gene matches. Germline CDR1 DFQATT, CDR2 SNEGSKA (reference sequence). The CDR3 sequence is 19 residues long. CDR3 sequence reads: CSAPPPFSGSFLGADTQYF. As DNA, the CDR3 is TGCAGTGCTCCCCCCCCGTTTAGCGGGAGTTTTCTAGGCGCAGATACGCAGTATTTT.

This clonotype appeared once. This chain links TRBV5-5 with TRBJ2-7; 7 nucleotides agree with TRBD1. CDR3 length equals 14 residues. Germline V gives CDR1 SGHKS, CDR2 YYEKEE (reference sequence). V lost 2 bases, J lost 6 bases, and 8 bases stayed unmatched. The CDR3 region has the DNA TGTGCCAGCAGCTTCTCCCCAGGGGGATTCGAGCAGTACTTC. Translated, it gives CASSFSPGGFEQYF.

The chain employs TRBV4-1 and TRBJ2-7, with TRBD1 matching over 12 bases. The germline V gene has CDR1 MGHRA and CDR2 YSYEKL. V lost 3 bases, J lost 6 bases, and 3 bases stayed unmatched. This CDR3 contains 14 residues. The CDR3 reads CASSHGTGGSEQYF. CDR3 bases: TGCGCCAGCAGCCACGGGACAGGGGGCTCCGAGCAGTACTTC.

The V call is TRBV10-3, the J call TRBJ2-7, with 7 bases identical to TRBD1. CDR3 length equals 14 residues. V lost 6 bases to trimming and J lost 4 bases; unmatched junction nucleotides: 9. Germline lookup yields CDR1 ENHRY and CDR2 SYGVKD. CDR3 sequence reads: CAIRAQGLGYEQYF. In DNA form, the CDR3 reads TGTGCCATCAGGGCACAGGGGCTGGGGTACGAGCAGTACTTC.